The clone carrying this TCR beta chain has just a few counts. The antigen is undetermined. This CDR3 is 13 amino acids long. Trimming took 2 bases from V and 6 from J, leaving 11 bases between them. Germline V gene sequence: CDR1 MNHEY, CDR2 SMNVEV (reference sequence). MiXCR, run by TCRdb on the 5' RACE reads, gives a single entry per CDR3 protein. The top ten clones hold 0.75% to 1% of a sample with 700,000 or so distinct CDR3 sequences, 8.5% to 9% of them seen once. The data were obtained in a study of identical twins. General observations from the study: Insertion counts were lower in abundant cord blood beta clonotypes, a trend that memory repertoires did not show.

This sample was also put to use in a study of yellow fever vaccine responses in identical twins.

The TCR comes from a woman between 18 and 29 years old in good health. Sequencing input: PBMCs. The rearrangement joins TRBV27 to TRBJ2-7; D might be TRBD2 (6 bases). CDR3 residues: CASSLAGKVEQYF. CDR3 nucleotides: TGTGCCAGCAGTTTAGCGGGAAAAGTCGAGCAGTACTTC.